Listed below are T cell receptor beta chains from one sample, sequenced in a study of cytotoxic CD8 clonotypes in ibrutinib-treated CLL. The data were produced by immunoSEQ multiplex PCR, yet TCRdb's version contains in-frame clones alone and is incomplete. The sample has around 250,000 clones, 70% seen once. This sample comprised PBMCs, obtained after 24 months of ibrutinib treatment. The receptors derive from a human donor with chronic lymphocytic leukemia. Both conserved end residues are part of each CDR3. D genes are given only for firm matches. Only part of the rows carry a size: once, few, many, or a class if the clone is expanded.

D gene	clone size	V gene	J gene	CDR3 protein	CDR3 DNA
.	.	TRBV20-1	TRBJ1-2	CSARVGYGYTF	TGCAGTGCTAGAGTCGGCTATGGCTACACCTTC
.	few	TRBV9	TRBJ2-1	CASRDGQNDEQFF	TGTGCCAGCAGGGACGGACAGAATGATGAGCAGTTCTTC
.	.	TRBV7-9	TRBJ2-1	CASSPLRSSYNEQFF	TGTGCCAGCAGCCCCCTTAGGAGCTCCTACAATGAGCAGTTCTTC
.	.	TRBV6-5	TRBJ1-2	CASSYRRVDGYTF	TGTGCCAGCAGTTACCGGCGGGTTGATGGCTACACCTTC
TRBD1	.	TRBV5-1	TRBJ2-7	CASSLGTGGDEQYF	TGCGCCAGCAGCTTAGGGACAGGGGGCGACGAGCAGTACTTC
.	once	TRBV2	TRBJ1-4	CASRPQLWNEKLFF	TGTGCCAGCAGACCTCAGCTATGGAATGAAAAACTGTTTTTT
.	.	TRBV14	TRBJ1-2	CASSHRTTNYGYTF	TGTGCCAGCAGCCACCGGACAACTAACTATGGCTACACCTTC
.	few	TRBV5-1	TRBJ2-1	CASSFMGGQGNEQFF	TGCGCCAGCAGCTTCATGGGAGGGCAGGGGAATGAGCAGTTCTTC
.	.	TRBV7-8	TRBJ2-5	CASSLGWQGTPGAQYF	TGTGCCAGCAGCTTAGGTTGGCAAGGGACCCCGGGGGCCCAGTACTTC
.	few	TRBV27	TRBJ2-7	CASSYGRNYEQYF	TGTGCCAGCAGTTACGGACGGAACTACGAGCAGTACTTC
.	.	TRBV7-3	TRBJ2-1	CASSLMGEKRSEQFF	TGTGCCAGCAGCTTGATGGGGGAGAAAAGGAGTGAGCAGTTCTTC
.	.	TRBV9	TRBJ2-7	CASSNTPYEQYF	TGTGCCAGCAGCAATACCCCTTACGAGCAGTACTTC
.	.	TRBV29-1	TRBJ2-1	CSATRQGGFNEQFF	TGCAGCGCCACACGACAGGGAGGATTCAATGAGCAGTTCTTC
TRBD2	.	TRBV2	TRBJ2-5	CASSKAASGNQETQYF	TGTGCCAGCTCTAAGGCGGCTAGCGGGAACCAAGAGACCCAGTACTTC
.	.	TRBV4-3	TRBJ2-7	CASSQDRTEQYF	TGCGCCAGCAGCCAAGATAGAACCGAGCAGTACTTC
.	.	TRBV11-3	TRBJ2-7	CASSPQGGSYEQYF	TGTGCCAGCAGCCCCCAAGGCGGGTCCTACGAGCAGTACTTC
TRBD1	.	TRBV7-2	TRBJ1-2	CASSVGTAVGYTF	TGTGCCAGCAGCGTCGGGACAGCGGTAGGCTACACCTTC
TRBD1	.	TRBV7-3	TRBJ2-7	CASSSRQGDVGEQYF	TGTGCCAGCAGCTCAAGACAGGGGGACGTCGGCGAGCAGTACTTC
.	.	TRBV7-3	TRBJ1-4	CASSLNDPKRGEKLFF	TGTGCCAGCAGCTTAAACGACCCAAAACGGGGGGAAAAACTGTTTTTT
TRBD1	many	TRBV9	TRBJ1-2	CASSVNRGQGSYGYTF	TGTGCCAGCAGCGTAAATAGAGGACAGGGTTCCTATGGCTACACCTTC
.	.	TRBV4-1	TRBJ2-1	CASSQDLATNYNEQFF	TGCGCCAGCAGCCAAGACCTAGCGACCAACTACAATGAGCAGTTCTTC
TRBD1	few	TRBV6-1	TRBJ2-7	CASSATSGTAVQYF	TGTGCCAGCAGTGCCACCTCCGGGACAGCGGTGCAGTACTTC
.	few	TRBV18	TRBJ2-5	CASSPGGETQYF	TGTGCCAGCTCACCAGGGGGAGAGACCCAGTACTTC
TRBD1	.	TRBV28	TRBJ1-1	CASSPSPGQKNTEAFF	TGTGCCAGCAGTCCGTCTCCGGGACAGAAGAACACTGAAGCTTTCTTT
.	.	TRBV6-5	TRBJ1-1	CASRTQGGGTEAFF	TGTGCCAGCAGAACTCAGGGTGGGGGCACTGAAGCTTTCTTT
TRBD2	.	TRBV29-1	TRBJ2-3	CSVEGTSGSTDTQYF	TGCAGCGTTGAAGGGACTAGCGGTAGCACAGATACGCAGTATTTT
TRBD2	.	TRBV7-2	TRBJ2-7	CASSLASGSPTHYEQYF	TGTGCCAGCAGCTTGGCTAGCGGGAGCCCCACACACTACGAGCAGTACTTC
.	few	TRBV4-3	TRBJ2-7	CASSQDRESYEQYF	TGCGCCAGCAGCCAAGACAGGGAAAGCTACGAGCAGTACTTC
.	.	TRBV28	TRBJ2-3	CASSSPRLLGFYTQYF	TGTGCCAGCAGTTCCCCTCGGCTCCTCGGATTTTATACGCAGTATTTT
.	once	TRBV29-1	TRBJ2-5	CSVDTAGGTQYF	TGCAGCGTGGACACGGCCGGAGGGACCCAGTACTTC
TRBD1	.	TRBV29-1	TRBJ2-3	CSVPGGSTDTQYF	TGCAGCGTTCCAGGGGGATCAACAGATACGCAGTATTTT
.	few	TRBV6-6	TRBJ2-7	CASSTGNEQYF	TGTGCCAGCAGTACGGGGAACGAGCAGTACTTC
.	.	TRBV7-2	TRBJ2-2	CASSLEWVTGELFF	TGTGCCAGCAGCTTAGAGTGGGTCACCGGGGAGCTGTTTTTT
.	.	TRBV5-1	TRBJ1-2	CASSLAASSGTYGYTF	TGCGCCAGCAGCTTGGCGGCTTCATCAGGGACCTATGGCTACACCTTC
.	.	TRBV28	TRBJ1-4	CASSLQGNEKLFF	TGTGCCAGCAGTCTGCAGGGGAATGAAAAACTGTTTTTT
.	few	TRBV10-2	TRBJ2-7	CASSNPTIREQYF	TGCGCCAGCAGTAACCCAACGATCCGAGAGCAGTACTTC
.	few	TRBV25-1	TRBJ1-2	CASSEFGDPYGYTF	TGTGCCAGCAGTGAATTCGGGGACCCCTATGGCTACACCTTC
TRBD2	.	TRBV25-1	TRBJ2-1	CASSPPGLVFSEQFF	TGTGCCAGCAGTCCTCCGGGACTAGTTTTTAGTGAGCAGTTCTTC
.	few	TRBV5-5	TRBJ1-5	CASSFATGRWNSNQPQHF	TGTGCCAGCAGCTTTGCTACGGGACGGTGGAATAGCAATCAGCCCCAGCATTTT
TRBD1	.	TRBV27	TRBJ1-1	CASSPWTGMVVSEAFF	TGTGCCAGCAGTCCCTGGACAGGGATGGTTGTAAGTGAAGCTTTCTTT
.	.	TRBV19	TRBJ2-7	CASSITGSTYEQYF	TGTGCCAGTAGTATTACCGGTTCCACCTACGAGCAGTACTTC
.	.	TRBV4-3	TRBJ1-2	CASSQDQGGDLYGYTF	TGCGCCAGCAGCCAAGATCAAGGTGGAGACCTCTATGGCTACACCTTC
TRBD2	.	TRBV30	TRBJ2-7	CAWSGIGLAAYEQYF	TGTGCCTGGAGTGGGATCGGACTAGCGGCCTACGAGCAGTACTTC
TRBD1	few	TRBV11-2	TRBJ2-7	CASSTMGQGAAYEQYF	TGTGCCAGCAGCACCATGGGACAGGGTGCGGCCTACGAGCAGTACTTC
TRBD2	.	TRBV10-3	TRBJ2-1	CAISPGLAGGISNEQFF	TGTGCCATCAGCCCAGGGCTAGCGGGAGGGATCTCCAATGAGCAGTTCTTC
TRBD1	.	TRBV7-3	TRBJ2-7	CASSLGGGLAYEQYF	TGTGCCAGCTCGTTAGGGGGCGGCCTCGCCTACGAGCAGTACTTC
.	.	TRBV13	TRBJ2-1	CASSLEGGGDEQFF	TGTGCCAGCAGTTTAGAGGGAGGTGGCGATGAGCAGTTCTTC
.	.	TRBV28	TRBJ2-7	CASRMERPYEQYF	TGTGCCAGCAGGATGGAACGGCCCTACGAGCAGTACTTC
.	.	TRBV4-2	TRBJ1-2	CASSQDQPGDYGYTF	TGTGCCAGCAGCCAAGATCAGCCAGGCGACTATGGCTACACCTTC
.	.	TRBV6-6	TRBJ2-1	CASSIPGHNYNEQFF	TGTGCCAGCAGTATCCCGGGACATAACTACAATGAGCAGTTCTTC